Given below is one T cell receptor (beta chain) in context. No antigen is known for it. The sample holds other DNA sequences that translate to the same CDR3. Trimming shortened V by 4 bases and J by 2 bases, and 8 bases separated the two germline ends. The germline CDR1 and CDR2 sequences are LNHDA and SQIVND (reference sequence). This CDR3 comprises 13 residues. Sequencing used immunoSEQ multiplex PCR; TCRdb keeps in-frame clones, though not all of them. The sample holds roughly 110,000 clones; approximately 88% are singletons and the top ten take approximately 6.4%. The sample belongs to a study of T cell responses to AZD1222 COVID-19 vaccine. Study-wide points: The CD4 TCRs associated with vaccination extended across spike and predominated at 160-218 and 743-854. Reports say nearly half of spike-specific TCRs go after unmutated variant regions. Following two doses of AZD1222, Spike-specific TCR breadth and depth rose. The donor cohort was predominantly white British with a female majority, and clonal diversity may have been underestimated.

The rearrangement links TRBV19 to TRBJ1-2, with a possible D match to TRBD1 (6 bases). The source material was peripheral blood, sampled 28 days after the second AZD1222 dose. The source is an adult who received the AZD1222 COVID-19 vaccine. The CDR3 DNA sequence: TGTGCCAGTAGTAAACAGGGAAACTATGGCTACACCTTC. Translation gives CASSKQGNYGYTF. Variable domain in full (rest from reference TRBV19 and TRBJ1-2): DGGITQSPKYLFRKEGQNVTLSCEQNLNHDAMYWYRQDPGQGLRLIYYSQIVNDFQKGDIAEGYSVSREKKESFPLTVTSAQKNPTAFYLCASSKQGNYGYTFGSGTRLTVV.